What follows are 27 T cell receptor beta chains derived from one specimen sequenced in a study of blood T cells in healthy people across ages. Using a J-beta primer mix together with a sample-barcoded 5' primer, a second PCR was run for about 6 to 12 cycles. TCRdb itself ran the 5' RACE reads through MiXCR, one entry per CDR3 protein. Here the sample spans about 1.4 million distinct CDR3 sequences, roughly 64% being singletons. The specimen was blood. All receptors derive from a man younger than 35 in good health.

The chain recombines TRBV12-5 with TRBJ2-3; TRBD2 might be the D (6 bases). Germline-derived CDR1 and CDR2 are LGHNT and FRNRAP. The V gene lost 6 bases and the J gene lost 0 bases, with 16 bases spanning the gap. There are 16 residues in the CDR3. The CDR3 sequence is CASGNPGLLSTDTQYF. The CDR3 coding sequence is TGTGCTAGTGGAAACCCGGGACTTCTAAGCACAGATACGCAGTATTTT.

The V call is TRBV29-1, the J call TRBJ2-4; D possibly corresponds to TRBD2 (6 bases). The J call may not be correct, given that the DNA end is closer to TRBJ2-7. Germline V gene sequence: CDR1 SQVTM, CDR2 ANQGSEA. This CDR3 has 14 amino acids. CDR3 in amino acids: CSVRRAGPAYEQYF. CDR3 DNA sequence: TGCAGCGTCCGAAGGGCGGGGCCGGCCTACGAGCAGTACTTC.

The chain is built from TRBV7-2 and TRBJ2-7; 7 nucleotides align to TRBD2. CDR1 is SGHTA, CDR2 FQGNSA, per germline. Unmatched junction bases numbered 12, after V lost 8 bases and J lost 5 bases. CDR3 size: 14 residues. This CDR3 is CASLSSAGLDEQYF. CDR3 DNA: TGTGCCAGCCTATCATCAGCGGGACTGGACGAGCAGTACTTC.

This chain connects TRBV4-1 to TRBJ1-4; D is ambiguous. Per germline, CDR1 MGHRA and CDR2 YSYEKL. Between the trimmed V and J ends, which lost 4 bases and 4 bases, there was a span of 10 bases. The CDR3 has 14 amino acids. The CDR3 region is CASSRSPNNEKLFF. As DNA, the CDR3 is TGCGCCAGCAGCCGCAGCCCAAATAATGAAAAACTGTTTTTT.

The genes are TRBV29-1 and TRBJ1-4; 10 bases are shared with TRBD1. The CDR3 totals 15 residues. Unmatched junction bases numbered 10, after V lost 6 bases and J lost 6 bases. Germline CDR1 SQVTM, CDR2 ANQGSEA. CDR3 nucleotides: TGCAGCGTGCTGGGTAAAGGGACAGGGGATGAAAAACTGTTTTTT. Its protein product is CSVLGKGTGDEKLFF. The whole variable domain, filled in from reference TRBV29-1 and TRBJ1-4, reads SAVISQKPSRDICQRGTSLTIQCQVDSQVTMMFWYRQQPGQSLTLIATANQGSEATYESGFVIDKFPISRPNLTFSTLTVSNMSPEDSSIYLCSVLGKGTGDEKLFFGSGTQLSVL.

V is TRBV12-3 or TRBV12-4 and J is TRBJ1-2, with TRBD1 matching 8 bases. Trimming took 6 bases from V and 7 from J; bases not matched to a gene: 10. The CDR3 length is 14 residues. The DNA of the CDR3 is TGTGCCAGCAGCGCCTACCTGGACAGGGCTGGCTACACCTTC. This encodes CASSAYLDRAGYTF.

The chain combines TRBV5-1 with TRBJ2-3, with TRBD2 matching over 9 bases. Germline V CDR1 and CDR2: SGHRS, YFSETQ. CDR3 length: 14 amino acids. V dropped 6 bases and J dropped 2; count of bases not matched to a gene: 4. The CDR3 sequence: CASTGLASTDTQYF. The DNA of the CDR3 is TGCGCCAGCACCGGACTAGCGTCCACAGATACGCAGTATTTT. Combining the CDR3 with reference TRBV5-1 and TRBJ2-3 gives the whole variable domain KAGVTQTPRYLIKTRGQQVTLSCSPISGHRSVSWYQQTPGQGLQFLFEYFSETQRNKGNFPGRFSGRQFSNSRSEMNVSTLELGDSALYLCASTGLASTDTQYFGPGTRLTVL.

The chain uses TRBV27 and TRBJ2-3; possibly TRBD1 or TRBD2 for D (6 bases each). Germline values: CDR1 MNHEY, CDR2 SMNVEV (reference sequence). The CDR3 runs 17 residues. V lost 1 base and J lost 0, with 14 bases in between. For the CDR3, the DNA is TGTGCCAGCAGTTTATTATGGTCGGGGGCTAGCACAGATACGCAGTATTTT. Protein: CASSLLWSGASTDTQYF.

A few counts support this clonotype. This sequence joins TRBV12-3 or TRBV12-4 and TRBJ2-7, with 10 bases lining up with TRBD1. Unmatched junction bases numbered 8, after V lost 6 bases and J lost 3 bases. CDR3 length equals 15 residues. The CDR3 bases are TGTGCCAGCAGAAAAGCCGGGACAGGGGACTACGAGCAGTACTTC. Protein sequence: CASRKAGTGDYEQYF.

V gene TRBV20-1 combines with J gene TRBJ1-5; D gene ambiguous. Per germline, CDR1 DFQATT and CDR2 SNEGSKA (reference sequence). This CDR3 spans 14 amino acids. The CDR3 reads CSSRRRYSNQPQHF. DNA for the CDR3: TGCAGCTCCAGACGCCGTTATAGCAATCAGCCCCAGCATTTT.

This clonotype was seen a single time. The chain carries TRBV10-3 and TRBJ2-2; D possibly corresponds to TRBD1 (6 bases). The CDR3 runs to 12 residues. The germline CDR1 and CDR2 sequences are ENHRY and SYGVKD. V gave up 9 bases and J gave up 3 bases, with 8 bases separating them. This CDR3 is CAIWTDTGELFF. The CDR3, as DNA: TGTGCCATATGGACAGACACCGGGGAGCTGTTTTTT.

The CDR3 DNA sequence: TGTGCCAGCAGCCGGGATAGCGTCAGCTCCTACGAGCAGTACTTC. The encoded protein is CASSRDSVSSYEQYF. The gene calls are TRBV5-5 and TRBJ2-7; perhaps TRBD2 as D (5 bases). The germline V gene encodes CDR1 SGHKS and CDR2 YYEKEE (reference sequence). CDR3 size: 15 residues. Trimming stripped 4 bases from V and 0 bases from J, with 14 bases between.

The chain employs TRBV7-2 and TRBJ1-1, with 8 nucleotides matching TRBD1. This CDR3 region has 15 residues. Trimming cost V 2 bases and J 5 bases; bases outside gene matches: 7. The germline CDR1 and CDR2 sequences are SGHTA and FQGNSA. CDR3 amino acids: CASSLTTGVETEAFF. DNA for the CDR3: TGTGCCAGCAGCTTAACGACAGGGGTGGAAACTGAAGCTTTCTTT.

The chain recombines TRBV11-2 with TRBJ2-7, with D possibly being TRBD1 (6 bases). The CDR3 totals 15 residues. V lost 1 base and J lost 4, with 14 bases in between. Germline V gene data show CDR1 as SGHAT and CDR2 as FQNNGV. CDR3 DNA sequence: TGTGCCAGCAGCTTAGTTTTCGGGACAATGTACGAGCAGTACTTC. Residues: CASSLVFGTMYEQYF.

This chain joins TRBV6-1 and TRBJ2-1, with D tentatively TRBD2 (6 bases). This CDR3 spans 17 amino acids. The ends were cut back, 5 bases at V and 5 bases at J, with 22 bases in the middle. CDR1 MNHNS and CDR2 SASEGT come from the germline V gene. The CDR3 nucleotides read TGTGCCAGCAGTCGCCGGGAGTCAGGGCCCTACGACAATGAGCAGTTCTTC. It specifies CASSRRESGPYDNEQFF.

This chain links TRBV5-1 with TRBJ2-7; D not resolved. The V and J ends lost 4 bases and 2 bases respectively, with 13 bases between them. CDR3 length: 14 residues. CDR1 is SGHRS, CDR2 YFSETQ, per germline. The CDR3 loop is CASSQLSPAYEQYF. In nucleotides, the CDR3 is TGCGCCAGCAGCCAACTCAGCCCAGCCTACGAGCAGTACTTC.

This clonotype was observed once. The J gene is TRBJ2-5, the V gene TRBV27, with no clear D. The CDR3 extends over 14 amino acids. The germline V and J ends were trimmed by 0 bases and 7 bases, with 12 bases remaining between them. CDR1 and CDR2 from the germline V gene are MNHEY and SMNVEV (reference sequence). CDR3 region: CASSLSVGPGTQYF. The CDR3 DNA reads as TGTGCCAGCAGTTTATCGGTCGGCCCGGGGACCCAGTACTTC.

The chain couples TRBV10-1 to TRBJ2-4; the D gene could be TRBD1 or TRBD2 (5 bases each). The J call is doubtful: the DNA matches TRBJ2-7 better. This CDR3 is built from 12 residues. Germline V gene sequence: CDR1 WNHNN, CDR2 SYGVQD (reference sequence). The CDR3: CASGDGYYEQYF. CDR3 DNA sequence: TGCGCCAGCGGGGACGGATACTACGAGCAGTACTTC.

This chain links TRBV29-1 with TRBJ2-5, with a tentative D call TRBD2 (5 bases). The CDR3 is made up of 13 amino acids. Trimming cost V 4 bases and J 5 bases, with 14 bases left between them. Germline V gene lookup returns CDR1 SQVTM and CDR2 ANQGSEA. CDR3 DNA: TGCAGCGTTGGTTTAGGAGGTGGGGAGACCCAGTACTTC. Protein product: CSVGLGGGETQYF.

The V and J genes are TRBV5-5 and TRBJ2-1, with a tentative D call TRBD2 (5 bases). CDR1 is SGHKS and CDR2 is YYEKEE in the germline V gene (reference sequence). The germline V and J ends were trimmed by 4 bases and 2 bases, with 10 bases remaining between them. The CDR3 totals 14 residues. The CDR3: CASSKDLAYNEQFF. CDR3 DNA sequence: TGTGCCAGCAGCAAGGACTTAGCCTACAATGAGCAGTTCTTC. The variable domain in full, with the rest retrieved from reference TRBV5-5 and TRBJ2-1, is DAGVTQSPTHLIKTRGQQVTLRCSPISGHKSVSWYQQVLGQGPQFIFQYYEKEERGRGNFPDRFSARQFPNYSSELNVNALLLGDSALYLCASSKDLAYNEQFFGPGTRLTVL.

This clonotype was seen a handful of times. The genes are TRBV20-1 and TRBJ2-7, with D perhaps TRBD1 (6 bases). Trimming removed 1 base from V and 7 bases from J, with 17 bases in between. The CDR3 consists of 14 residues. Germline V CDR1 and CDR2: DFQATT, SNEGSKA (reference sequence). The CDR3 loop reads CSARGLVGAGEQYF. CDR3 DNA sequence: TGCAGTGCTAGAGGTCTCGTGGGGGCTGGAGAGCAGTACTTC.

The chain has TRBV27 and TRBJ2-7; D uncertain. CDR3 length: 16 amino acids. CDR1 is MNHEY, CDR2 SMNVEV, per germline (reference sequence). V gave up 3 bases and J gave up 0 bases, with 15 bases separating them. This chain's CDR3 is CASSFFPSASSYEQYF. The CDR3 DNA sequence: TGTGCCAGCAGTTTTTTTCCGTCTGCGAGCTCCTACGAGCAGTACTTC.

The rearrangement uses TRBV29-1 and TRBJ2-3; 9 bases fit TRBD1. The CDR3 is 15 amino acids. J gave up 2 bases and V 6 bases, and 9 bases lay outside the gene matches. Looked up from germline, CDR1 is SQVTM and CDR2 is ANQGSEA. The CDR3 loop reads CSVGPGQGFTDTQYF. CDR3 nucleotides: TGCAGCGTGGGGCCGGGACAGGGTTTCACAGATACGCAGTATTTT.

For this clonotype: Relative to the germline gene, one junction end is altered; a read error may explain this. This chain's CDR3 is CASSPQGASYNEQCF. The CDR3 DNA sequence: TGTGCCAGCAGCCCACAGGGGGCCTCCTACAATGAGCAGTGCTTC. V gene TRBV2 combines with J gene TRBJ2-1; 9 bases are a match to TRBD1. Germline V gives CDR1 SNHLY, CDR2 FYNNEI. The CDR3 is 15 residues long.

The chain carries TRBV9 and TRBJ1-6; D gene uncertain. CDR1 is SGDLS, CDR2 YYNGEE, per germline. The CDR3 extends over 16 amino acids. Trimming took off 3 bases at V and 5 bases at J, with 15 bases between the two ends. The CDR3 loop is CASSALAQRNNSPLHF. The CDR3 nucleotides are TGTGCCAGCAGCGCACTCGCACAGCGAAATAATTCACCCCTCCACTTT.

In this sample, this clonotype turned up once. This chain links TRBV15 with TRBJ2-1, with D unresolved. This CDR3 is built from 16 residues. Between the trimmed V and J ends, which lost 1 base and 0 bases, there was a span of 10 bases. From germline, CDR1 is LNHNV and CDR2 YYDKDF (reference sequence). CDR3 nucleotides: TGTGCCACCAGCAGAGTGCCGGCCAGCTCCTACAATGAGCAGTTCTTC. It specifies CATSRVPASSYNEQFF.

With regard to this clonotype: Sequence at one end of the junction differs from germline and may be a read error. The V call is TRBV5-1, the J call TRBJ2-1; TRBD2 aligns across 7 bases. The CDR3 covers 14 residues. The germline gives CDR1 SGHRS, CDR2 YFSETQ. The chain's CDR3 is CASSLTGGPYEQHF. The CDR3 nucleotides read TGCGCCAGCAGCTTAACGGGAGGACCCTACGAGCAGCACTTC.